This T cell receptor (beta chain) appears in the sequencing data of a study of T cell responses to AZD1222 COVID-19 vaccine. With regard to this clone: Its target is not known.

This CDR3 has 17 residues. Trimming left V 3 bases short and J 2 bases short, with 17 bases between. CDR1 and CDR2 from the germline V gene are MNHEY and SVGEGT. Study-level points and caveats: Repertoires in all cases were sampled only once the peak T cell response had passed.

The method was immunoSEQ multiplex PCR; TCRdb's version includes in-frame clones alone and lacks a portion of them. The table includes 150,000 or so clones, around 92% detected once. The chain has TRBV6-2 or TRBV6-3 and TRBJ2-1; perhaps TRBD1 as D (5 bases). The sequence derives from an adult in good health. The sample was peripheral blood, taken on day 0 of AZD1222 vaccination. The CDR3 DNA is TGTGCCAGCAGTTATACAGGCGCCTGGACCCCCTACAATGAGCAGTTCTTC. Translating gives CASSYTGAWTPYNEQFF.